Detailed here is one T cell receptor beta chain. The data belong to a study of blood T cell repertoires in COVID-19. The overall study: COVID-19 samples, acute and convalescent, were from the United States, Italy and Spain.

In assigning cohorts, the study relied on participant-reported clinical history. Here immunoSEQ multiplex PCR was the method, and the copy in TCRdb shows in-frame clones only, minus some. The sample contains roughly 200,000 clones, around nine tenths of which appear only once. CDR3 size: 15 residues. Germline CDR1 reads SNHLY; CDR2 reads FYNNEI. Trimming pared 6 bases from V and 0 bases from J, leaving 12 bases between. The V call is TRBV2, the J call TRBJ1-5; D unclear. The sequencing sample was made of PBMCs or T cells enriched from blood (not recorded which). The sequence came from a young woman who had been exposed to COVID-19. The CDR3 sequence is CASRGRVNSNQPQHF. CDR3 coding DNA: TGTGCCAGCAGAGGTCGGGTAAATAGCAATCAGCCCCAGCATTTT. The full variable domain, with the rest looked up from reference TRBV2 and TRBJ1-5, is EPEVTQTPSHQVTQMGQEVILRCVPISNHLYFYWYRQILGQKVEFLVSFYNNEISEKSEIFDDQFSVERPDGSNFTLKIRSTKLEDSAMYFCASRGRVNSNQPQHFGDGTRLSIL.